These T cell receptor beta chains were read from a single sample in a study of T-cell reconstitution after alpha-beta-depleted transplantation in children. TCRdb re-derived calls from the PCR reads in MiXCR, one entry per CDR3 protein. This repertoire shows 800,000 to 1,000,000 distinct CDR3 sequences, about 29% found once; its top ten account for around 30%. This sample comprised PBMCs, mostly from graft donor cells, obtained 360 days after TCRalphabeta/CD19-depleted stem cell transplant. The receptors were sampled from a boy younger than two who had a stem cell transplant for SCID, so the T cells may come from the graft donor. The CDR3 runs from the conserved cysteine through the conserved F or W. Fields, in order: D gene, V gene, clone size, J gene, CDR3 DNA, CDR3 protein. D genes are given only for firm matches. A row's size may be missing; if present it is once, few, many or a size class.

-,TRBV4-2,-,TRBJ1-1,TGTGCCAGCAGCCGACAGGCGGGGGGCACTGAAGCTTTCTTT,CASSRQAGGTEAFF
-,TRBV7-7,few,TRBJ2-3,TGTGCCAGCAGCCCAGGGGCGACACAGGGACTCGGCGATACGCAGTATTTT,CASSPGATQGLGDTQYF
-,TRBV20-1,-,TRBJ2-3,TGCAGTGCTAGAGCCCCCACCCCAGGGAACACAGATACGCAGTATTTT,CSARAPTPGNTDTQYF
TRBD1,TRBV20-1,-,TRBJ2-7,TGCAGTGCCCCGACAGGGCCCAGAGCTGACTACGAGCAGTACTTC,CSAPTGPRADYEQYF
-,TRBV7-8,few,TRBJ2-7,TGTGCCAGCAGCTTAGGACACCGCTCCTACGAGCAGTACTTC,CASSLGHRSYEQYF
TRBD2,TRBV20-1,-,TRBJ2-3,TGCAGTGCTAGTCCTACTAGCGGCACTGTTGATACGCAGTATTTT,CSASPTSGTVDTQYF
TRBD1,TRBV28,few,TRBJ2-5,TGTGCCAGCAGTTTATCCACAGGGGGCTGGGAGACCCAGTACTTC,CASSLSTGGWETQYF
-,TRBV7-9,many,TRBJ2-3,TGTGCCAGCAGCTTGGGGGGCACAGCTGATACGCAGTATTTT,CASSLGGTADTQYF
TRBD2,TRBV11-1,-,TRBJ2-3,TGTGCCAGCAGCTTAGTAATTCGGCGGGGGGATCGCACAGATACGCAGTATTTT,CASSLVIRRGDRTDTQYF
-,TRBV6-1,-,TRBJ2-6,TGTGCCAGCTACCGGACGGGGATCTCTGGGGCCAACGTCCTGACTTTC,CASYRTGISGANVLTF
-,TRBV20-1,few,TRBJ2-5,TGCAGTGCCAGAGATACGAAGGCCTGGGAGACCCAGTACTTC,CSARDTKAWETQYF
TRBD1,TRBV12-3/TRBV12-4,once,TRBJ1-4,TGTGCCACCACCCAGGGGGATGAAAAACTGTTTTTT,CATTQGDEKLFF
-,TRBV6-5,-,TRBJ1-1,TGTGCCAGCAGTTGGGAGGGCGCTTTGAACACTGAAGCTTTCTTT,CASSWEGALNTEAFF
TRBD2,TRBV4-2,few,TRBJ2-3,TGTGCCAGCAGCCCCCGACTAGCTAACACAGATACGCAGTATTTT,CASSPRLANTDTQYF
TRBD1,TRBV5-1,-,TRBJ2-7,TGCGCCAGCAGCTCACAGGGGGCGCGCGAGCAGTACTTC,CASSSQGAREQYF
-,TRBV7-2,-,TRBJ2-7,TGTGCCAGCAGCTTAGGAGGACTACGGTTGGGAGAGCAGTACTTC,CASSLGGLRLGEQYF
TRBD1,TRBV13,-,TRBJ1-1,TGTGCCAGCAGCCCCTATCCGGGACAGGGGCCGAACACTGAAGCTTTCTTT,CASSPYPGQGPNTEAFF
-,TRBV11-1,few,TRBJ1-5,TGTGCCAGCAGCTCGAGGAAGGGCAAGTTACTCGAGTACCAGCCCCAGCATTTT,CASSSRKGKLLEYQPQHF
-,TRBV2,few,TRBJ1-5,TGTGCCAGTGGACCCGATACCAATCAGCCCCAGCATTTT,CASGPDTNQPQHF
-,TRBV20-1,few,TRBJ2-1,TGCAGTGCTAGCCTCCACAATGAGCAGTTCTTC,CSASLHNEQFF
TRBD1,TRBV3-1,few,TRBJ1-1,TGTGCCAGCAGCCAAGATTTCCGACAGGGGTTGAAGGATCGGACTGAAGCTTTCTTT,CASSQDFRQGLKDRTEAFF
TRBD2,TRBV4-2,-,TRBJ2-7,TGTGCCAGCAGCCAAGATGCTAGCGGGGGGCATCCCTTGTACGAGCAGTACTTC,CASSQDASGGHPLYEQYF
TRBD1,TRBV24-1,-,TRBJ2-7,TGTGCCACCAGTGATTTCTGTGACAGGGGGCCTCAACAGGGATACGAGCAGTACTTC,CATSDFCDRGPQQGYEQYF
-,TRBV18,-,TRBJ2-7,TGTGCCAGCTCACAGAACTACGGGGGAAGGGGATACGAGCAGTACTTC,CASSQNYGGRGYEQYF
TRBD1,TRBV19,-,TRBJ2-7,TGTGCCAGTAAGCGGACAGGCTCCTACGAGCAGTACTTC,CASKRTGSYEQYF
TRBD2,TRBV20-1,-,TRBJ2-4,TGCGGACACTTAGCGGGGGGGCCCTCCTTAGCCAAAAACATTCAGTACTTC,CGHLAGGPSLAKNIQYF
TRBD2,TRBV20-1,few,TRBJ2-7,TGCAGTGCTGGACTAGCGGGCCGGTCCTACGAGCAGTACTTC,CSAGLAGRSYEQYF
-,TRBV6-5,-,TRBJ1-4,TGTGCCAGCAGTTACGACCCAGGGTGGAATGAAAAACTGTTTTTT,CASSYDPGWNEKLFF
TRBD1,TRBV12-5,-,TRBJ2-5,TGTGCTAGTGGTTTGGGCCTTCTGACAGGGGAGACCCAGTACTTC,CASGLGLLTGETQYF
-,TRBV6-2/TRBV6-3,many,TRBJ1-1,TGTGCCAGCATCCCCCTTTGGGGCACTGAAGCTTTCTTT,CASIPLWGTEAFF
TRBD2,TRBV25-1,few,TRBJ2-1,TGTGCCAGCAGTCCTTCTTTCCTAGCGGGGGTCAATGAGCAGTTCTTC,CASSPSFLAGVNEQFF
TRBD1,TRBV10-3,few,TRBJ2-7,TGTGCCATCAGTGAGACCGGGACAGGGGGACCCTACGAGCAGTACTTC,CAISETGTGGPYEQYF
TRBD1,TRBV11-2,-,TRBJ1-5,TGTGCCAGCAGCCACGACAGGGGCAATCAGCCCCAGCATTTT,CASSHDRGNQPQHF
TRBD2,TRBV20-1,few,TRBJ2-7,TGCAGTGCTAGTTCAGGCGTGGCGGGGGGTTCGTACGAGCAGTACTTC,CSASSGVAGGSYEQYF
-,TRBV14,few,TRBJ2-3,TGTGCCAGCAGCCCCTGGAGGGGGGGCCCCATAGATACGCAGTATTTT,CASSPWRGGPIDTQYF
TRBD2,TRBV3-1,-,TRBJ2-3,TGTGCCAGCAGCCCTAAGTTAAGCGGGGGGCCTGCCACAGATACGCAGTATTTT,CASSPKLSGGPATDTQYF
-,TRBV2,few,TRBJ2-1,TGTGCCAGCAGTTATTCCCTAGTCTACAATGAGCAGTTCTTC,CASSYSLVYNEQFF
-,TRBV4-2,-,TRBJ2-1,TGTGCCAGCAGCCCCCGGGACTTACAAAACAATGAGCAGTTCTTC,CASSPRDLQNNEQFF
-,TRBV4-1,few,TRBJ2-3,TGCGCCAGCAGCCAAGCCTGGGACCTAGACCCAGATACGCAGTATTTT,CASSQAWDLDPDTQYF
TRBD1,TRBV3-1,many,TRBJ2-7,TGTGCCAGCAGCCAAGATCACAGGGGCTCCTACGAGCAGTACTTC,CASSQDHRGSYEQYF
-,TRBV29-1,few,TRBJ2-5,TGCAGCCCCGTGGGACTCCCTCGGGAGACCCAGTACTTC,CSPVGLPRETQYF